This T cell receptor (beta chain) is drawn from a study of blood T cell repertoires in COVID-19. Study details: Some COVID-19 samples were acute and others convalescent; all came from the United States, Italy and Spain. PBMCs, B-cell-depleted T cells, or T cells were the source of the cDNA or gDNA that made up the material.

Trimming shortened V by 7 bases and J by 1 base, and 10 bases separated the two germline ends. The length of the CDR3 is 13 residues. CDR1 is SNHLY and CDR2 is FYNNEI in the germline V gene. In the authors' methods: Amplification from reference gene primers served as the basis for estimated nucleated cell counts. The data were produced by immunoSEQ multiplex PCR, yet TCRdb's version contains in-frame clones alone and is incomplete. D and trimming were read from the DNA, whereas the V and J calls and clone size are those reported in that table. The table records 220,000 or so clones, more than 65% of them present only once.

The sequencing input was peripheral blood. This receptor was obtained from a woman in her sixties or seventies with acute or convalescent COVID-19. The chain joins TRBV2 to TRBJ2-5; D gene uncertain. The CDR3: CASTGSSQETQYF. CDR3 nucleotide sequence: TGTGCCAGCACAGGTTCGAGCCAAGAGACCCAGTACTTC.